This is a list of T cell receptor beta chains from one sample in a study of T cells after yellow fever vaccination. In TCRdb, the 5' RACE reads were re-called with MiXCR into one record per CDR3 protein. The repertoire includes 230,000 or so distinct CDR3 sequences, 6.7% of them detected once, and around 1.1% sits in the top ten. Sequencing was performed on CD4+ T cells sorted from PBMCs, taken on the day of the yellow fever booster vaccination. These receptors came from a man aged 25 to 40 who received the YFV17D yellow fever vaccine. CDR3s include the opening cysteine and the closing phenylalanine or tryptophan. A D gene is named only where the DNA matches it firmly. For some rows the clone size is stated as once, few or many, or as a class when expanded; others skip it.

D gene	V gene	clone size	J gene	CDR3 DNA	CDR3 protein
TRBD1	TRBV20-1	-	TRBJ1-1	TGCAGTGCTAGACCGACACAGGGGGCTGGCACTGAAGCTTTCTTT	CSARPTQGAGTEAFF
-	TRBV27	many	TRBJ1-1	TGTGCCAGCAGCCCCCCCGACAGTACCTATGAAGCTTTCTTT	CASSPPDSTYEAFF
-	TRBV6-6	-	TRBJ1-1	TGTGCCAGCAGTTACGCGACGGAGGAAGCTTTCTTT	CASSYATEEAFF
TRBD1	TRBV5-6	many	TRBJ1-3	TGTGCCAGCAGTCCCGGGACAGAAGGAAACACCATATATTTT	CASSPGTEGNTIYF
-	TRBV12-3/TRBV12-4	-	TRBJ2-6	TGTGCCAGCAGCAACAGGGCTGGGGCCAACGTCCTGACTTTC	CASSNRAGANVLTF
TRBD2	TRBV30	-	TRBJ2-7	TGTGCCTGTGCGACGGGGGGTATCTACGAGCAGTACTTC	CACATGGIYEQYF
-	TRBV20-1	many	TRBJ2-7	TGCAGTGCCCCAGGGGGGAAGGCTACCTACGAGCAGTACTTC	CSAPGGKATYEQYF
-	TRBV12-3/TRBV12-4	few	TRBJ1-4	TGTGCCAGCAGTTTACGTGGGCGGTTTAATGAAAAACTGTTTTTT	CASSLRGRFNEKLFF
-	TRBV5-1	many	TRBJ2-1	TGCGCCAGCAGCCCTGGCGGTAGCGGCACCTACAATGAGCAGTTCTTC	CASSPGGSGTYNEQFF
-	TRBV7-2	many	TRBJ2-7	TGTGCCAGCAGCTTAGCTCGGGGCTACGAGCAGTACTTC	CASSLARGYEQYF
-	TRBV12-3/TRBV12-4	many	TRBJ1-6	TGTGCCAGCAGCCCCGGAGGGGGTTCACCCCTCCACTTT	CASSPGGGSPLHF
TRBD1	TRBV5-5	many	TRBJ2-5	TGTGCCAGCAGCTGGGGGACAGGGGTAAAGACCCAGTACTTC	CASSWGTGVKTQYF
-	TRBV20-1	many	TRBJ1-1	TGCAGTGCACTAGAATTGGCAGGTACTGAAGCTTTCTTT	CSALELAGTEAFF
-	TRBV9	many	TRBJ2-1	TGTGCCAGCAGCGCCTCGACAGGCTACAATGAGCAGTTCTTC	CASSASTGYNEQFF
-	TRBV30	-	TRBJ2-2	TGTGCCTGGATGGGCGGGACGAACACCGGGGAGCTGTTTTTT	CAWMGGTNTGELFF
TRBD1	TRBV29-1	few	TRBJ2-3	TGCAGCGTTGATCCGACAGGGACCGCCACGCAGTATTTT	CSVDPTGTATQYF
-	TRBV3-1	few	TRBJ2-2	TGTGCCAGCAGTGACCCCAGCAGCGGACCCGGGGAGCTGTTTTTT	CASSDPSSGPGELFF
TRBD1	TRBV7-2	many	TRBJ1-5	TGTGCCAGCAGAGCCGGGACAGGGGGGAATCAGCCCCAGCATTTT	CASRAGTGGNQPQHF
-	TRBV12-3/TRBV12-4	few	TRBJ1-4	TGTGCCAGCAGCCCCTGGGGTAGCGCCAATGAAAAACTGTTTTTT	CASSPWGSANEKLFF
TRBD2	TRBV4-3	many	TRBJ2-3	TGCGCCAGCAGCCAAGGACTAGCGGGAGATACGCAGTATTTT	CASSQGLAGDTQYF
-	TRBV7-3	many	TRBJ1-1	TGTGCCAGCAGCTCACCTCAGGGGACCACTGAAGCTTTCTTT	CASSSPQGTTEAFF
-	TRBV18	-	TRBJ2-3	TGTGCCAGCTCACCATTAGTCGCGGGAGGACAGGGCCAGGATACGCAGTATTTT	CASSPLVAGGQGQDTQYF
TRBD2	TRBV7-9	few	TRBJ2-1	TGTGCCAGCAGCGTACTAGCGGGACCAACCGTCAATGAGCAGTTCTTC	CASSVLAGPTVNEQFF
-	TRBV28	-	TRBJ2-1	TGTGCCAGCAGAGGGGACTTGGGGGGTTACAATGAGCAGTTCTTC	CASRGDLGGYNEQFF
TRBD2	TRBV19	many	TRBJ2-2	TGTGCCAGTAGACATAGCGGGAGGGCCAACACCGGGGAGCTGTTTTTT	CASRHSGRANTGELFF
-	TRBV5-4	-	TRBJ2-5	TGTGCCAGCTCGAGGGAACCGACTCAAGAGACCCAGTACTTC	CASSREPTQETQYF
TRBD1	TRBV20-1	few	TRBJ2-2	TGCAGTGCTAGACCTCACACAGGGGTCGGGGAGCTGTTTTTT	CSARPHTGVGELFF
TRBD1	TRBV18	-	TRBJ2-7	TGTGCCAGCTCACCGGGACAGGGTACCTTCTACGAGCAGTACTTC	CASSPGQGTFYEQYF
-	TRBV27	few	TRBJ2-7	TGTGCCAGCAGTTCGGCGATGCCAGGGCGAGAGCAGTACTTC	CASSSAMPGREQYF
-	TRBV24-1	few	TRBJ2-2	TGTGCCACCAGTGCGCAGGGGCGTACCGGGGAGCTGTTTTTT	CATSAQGRTGELFF